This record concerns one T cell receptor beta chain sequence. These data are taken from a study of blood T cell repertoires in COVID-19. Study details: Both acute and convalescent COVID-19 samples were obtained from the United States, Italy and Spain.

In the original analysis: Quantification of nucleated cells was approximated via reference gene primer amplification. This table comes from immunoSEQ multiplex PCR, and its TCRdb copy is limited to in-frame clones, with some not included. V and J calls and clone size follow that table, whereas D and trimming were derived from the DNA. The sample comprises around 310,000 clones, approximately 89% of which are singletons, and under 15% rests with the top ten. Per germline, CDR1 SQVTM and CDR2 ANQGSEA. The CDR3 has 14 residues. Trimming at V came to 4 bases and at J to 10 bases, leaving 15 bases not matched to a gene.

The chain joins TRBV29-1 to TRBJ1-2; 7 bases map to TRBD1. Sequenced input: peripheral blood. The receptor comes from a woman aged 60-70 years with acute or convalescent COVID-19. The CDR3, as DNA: TGCAGCGTTGTAACAGGGCGCCAGGGGGTTCCCTACACCTTC. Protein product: CSVVTGRQGVPYTF. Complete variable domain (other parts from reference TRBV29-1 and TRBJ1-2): SAVISQKPSRDICQRGTSLTIQCQVDSQVTMMFWYRQQPGQSLTLIATANQGSEATYESGFVIDKFPISRPNLTFSTLTVSNMSPEDSSIYLCSVVTGRQGVPYTFGSGTRLTVV.